Shown below are 23 T cell receptor beta chains from a single sample sequenced in a study of CD8+ T cells in alopecia areata. The authors extracted RNA and reverse transcribed it into cDNA as the sequencing template. Only in-frame clones appear in the TCRdb table, and some are missing; sequencing was by immunoSEQ multiplex PCR. The profile covers approximately 280,000 clones, with over 45% appearing a single time and 1.8% taken by the ten largest. Treatment described: oral pan-JAK inhibitor, 5-10 mg twice daily. The sequences come from CD4+ T cells sorted from blood, collected at week 24, from a patient treated with tofacitinib. These receptors came from a human donor with alopecia areata.

This clone came up a few times. The V call is TRBV27, the J call TRBJ1-2; 10 bases fit TRBD1. This CDR3 comprises 17 residues. V gave up 5 bases and J gave up 5 bases; unmatched junction bases: 14. Germline CDR1 is MNHEY and CDR2 is SMNVEV (reference sequence). CDR3 residues: CASSPGTGVGPRYGYTF. For the CDR3, the DNA is TGTGCCAGCAGTCCAGGGACAGGGGTTGGGCCCCGGTATGGCTACACCTTC.

This clone came up a few times. This chain uses TRBV6-5 with TRBJ2-5; the match to TRBD2 covers 10 bases. V shed 8 bases and J 4 bases; nucleotides not matched to a gene: 10. This CDR3 has 15 residues. The germline gives CDR1 MNHEY, CDR2 SVGAGI. The CDR3 protein is CASRASGGRGETQYF. CDR3 coding DNA: TGTGCCAGCCGGGCTAGCGGGGGTCGCGGAGAGACCCAGTACTTC.

This clone came up many times. The rearrangement joins TRBV2 to TRBJ2-5; 9 bases map to TRBD1. With 4 bases clipped from V and 4 bases from J, the junction kept 7 bases outside the gene matches. CDR1 SNHLY and CDR2 FYNNEI come from the germline V gene. CDR3 size: 15 residues. Written as DNA, the CDR3 is TGTGCCAGCAGTGCCACCAGGACAGGGGCAGAGACCCAGTACTTC. As protein: CASSATRTGAETQYF.

V and J are TRBV9 and TRBJ2-6; D could derive from TRBD1 or TRBD2 (5 bases each). Trimming took off 0 bases at V and 0 bases at J, with 16 bases between the two ends. CDR3 length: 19 residues. Germline lookup yields CDR1 SGDLS and CDR2 YYNGEE. CDR3 coding DNA: TGTGCCAGCAGCGTAGAGGACTGGGGGTTGCTCTCTGGGGCCAACGTCCTGACTTTC. Protein sequence: CASSVEDWGLLSGANVLTF.

This clone was detected a few times. The genes are TRBV13 and TRBJ2-7; D perhaps matches TRBD1 (5 bases). The CDR3 loop spans 16 amino acids. The V end was cut by 1 base, the J end by 5 bases, with 18 bases between. Per the germline V gene, CDR1 is PRHDT and CDR2 is FYEKMQ (reference sequence). The CDR3 DNA sequence: TGTGCCAGCAGCTTAGATTTCCGGCAGGGAAGACACGAGCAGTACTTC. It translates to CASSLDFRQGRHEQYF.

The rearrangement uses TRBV6-5 and TRBJ2-3; D unclear. Germline V lookup: CDR1 MNHEY, CDR2 SVGAGI. The V gene lost 6 bases and the J gene lost 0 bases, with 4 bases spanning the gap. The CDR3 covers 12 residues. CDR3 residues: CASSDSTDTQYF. In nucleotides, the CDR3 is TGTGCCAGCAGCGACAGCACAGATACGCAGTATTTT.

The chain uses TRBV28 and TRBJ2-5; weak D call: TRBD2 (5 bases). V was clipped by 5 bases and J by 1 base, with 11 bases between them. This CDR3 is built from 14 residues. Looked up from germline, CDR1 is MDHEN and CDR2 is SYDVKM. The DNA of the CDR3 is TGTGCCAGCAGTCTAGGTGGAGGCCAAGAGACCCAGTACTTC. Residues: CASSLGGGQETQYF.

V gene TRBV7-8 combines with J gene TRBJ1-1; D may be TRBD1 (6 bases). This CDR3 region has 19 residues. CDR1 is SGHVS and CDR2 is FQNEAQ in the germline V gene. V lost 1 base to trimming and J lost 1 base, with 22 bases between them. In DNA form, the CDR3 reads TGTGCCAGCAGCTTAGATCTCCGGTGGGCAGGGGCTACGAACACTGAAGCTTTCTTT. Translation gives CASSLDLRWAGATNTEAFF.

A few counts support this clone. The V and J genes are TRBV5-1 and TRBJ2-5; a possible D gene is TRBD2 (5 bases). The CDR3 runs to 14 residues. Germline V CDR1 and CDR2: SGHRS, YFSETQ. Between the trimmed V and J ends, which lost 4 bases and 4 bases, there was a span of 14 bases. The CDR3 DNA reads TGCGCCAGCAGCGTGTCTAGCCACGGAGAGACCCAGTACTTC. This sequence encodes CASSVSSHGETQYF.

The CDR3: CASRGARTEAFF. The CDR3 region has the DNA TGTGCCAGTAGAGGGGCGCGCACTGAAGCTTTCTTT. The J gene is TRBJ1-1, the V gene TRBV19; a possible D gene is TRBD1 (5 bases). Per the germline V gene, CDR1 is LNHDA and CDR2 is SQIVND (reference sequence). The ends were cut back, 6 bases at V and 4 bases at J, with 9 bases in the middle. There are 12 residues in the CDR3.

J is TRBJ2-2 and V is TRBV30; D is tentatively TRBD1 or TRBD2 (5 bases each). There are 14 residues in the CDR3. Germline V gene data show CDR1 as GTSNPN and CDR2 as SVGIG (reference sequence). V was pared by 8 bases and J by 4 bases, with 17 bases between. The CDR3 protein is CAVTPGTLTGELFF. The CDR3 DNA is TGTGCCGTAACCCCAGGGACGCTCACCGGGGAGCTGTTTTTT.

The CDR3 reads CSVDPTPFSGGELFF. The DNA of the CDR3 is TGCAGCGTTGACCCGACACCGTTCTCGGGTGGGGAACTGTTTTTT. The rearrangement links TRBV29-1 to TRBJ1-4; no clear D. Germline V gene lookup returns CDR1 SQVTM and CDR2 ANQGSEA. The CDR3 has 15 amino acids. V shed 3 bases and J shed 12 bases, with 23 bases lying between them. Full variable domain (missing parts from reference TRBV29-1 and TRBJ1-4): SAVISQKPSRDICQRGTSLTIQCQVDSQVTMMFWYRQQPGQSLTLIATANQGSEATYESGFVIDKFPISRPNLTFSTLTVSNMSPEDSSIYLCSVDPTPFSGGELFFGSGTQLSVL.

The chain employs TRBV7-2 and TRBJ2-7; D is ambiguous. The CDR3 extends over 16 amino acids. Germline V CDR1 and CDR2: SGHTA, FQGNSA. V lost 1 base, J lost 3 bases, and 16 bases lay in between. The CDR3: CASSLEGYTVLYEQYF. The CDR3 DNA sequence: TGTGCCAGCAGCTTAGAGGGCTATACTGTTCTCTACGAGCAGTACTTC.

This rearrangement joins TRBV7-9 to TRBJ1-2; TRBD1 matches 7 bases. The CDR3 totals 15 residues. V shed 5 bases, J shed 4 bases, and the junction held 10 bases outside the gene matches. Germline assignment: CDR1 SEHNR and CDR2 FQNEAQ (reference sequence). CDR3 in DNA: TGTGCCAGCAGCCCCGGACAGGATTTACCCTATGGCTACACCTTC. Its translation is CASSPGQDLPYGYTF.

The chain combines TRBV30 with TRBJ1-3; D gene uncertain. The CDR3 sequence is 13 residues long. From germline, CDR1 is GTSNPN and CDR2 SVGIG (reference sequence). V shed 0 bases and J shed 7 bases, with 10 bases lying between them. CDR3 amino acids: CAWSVTIGNTIYF. CDR3 in DNA: TGTGCCTGGAGTGTAACGATCGGGAACACCATATATTTT.

This clone was picked up a small number of times. This sequence joins TRBV5-1 and TRBJ1-6, with 8 nucleotides matching TRBD1. Per germline, CDR1 SGHRS and CDR2 YFSETQ. This CDR3 spans 15 amino acids. With 4 bases clipped from V and 10 bases from J, the junction kept 10 bases outside the gene matches. The CDR3 loop is CASSEDRAERSPLHF. The CDR3 bases are TGCGCCAGCAGCGAGGACAGGGCCGAGCGGTCACCCCTCCACTTT.

The chain's CDR3 is CASSSAIAGPPYEQYF. The CDR3 DNA follows: TGTGCCAGCAGCTCGGCTATAGCGGGGCCCCCGTACGAGCAGTACTTC. This chain links TRBV5-4 with TRBJ2-7; TRBD2 agrees at 8 bases. In germline, CDR1 is SGHNT, CDR2 YYREEE (reference sequence). The CDR3 length is 16 residues. After removal of 3 bases from V and 4 bases from J, the junction contained 12 bases not matched to a gene.

The chain combines TRBV4-2 with TRBJ2-5; D is unclear. The CDR3 contains 16 residues. Looked up from germline, CDR1 is LGHNA and CDR2 is YNFKEQ. With 0 bases removed from V and 2 bases from J, the gap between germline ends came to 13 bases. The CDR3: CASSQDLPTFQETQYF. The CDR3 region has the DNA TGTGCCAGCAGCCAAGATTTACCGACATTTCAAGAGACCCAGTACTTC.

Note on this clone: Other nucleotide sequences in the sample specify the same CDR3. The V and J genes are TRBV30 and TRBJ2-6, with D perhaps TRBD1 (6 bases). Germline CDR1 and CDR2: GTSNPN and SVGIG (reference sequence). V was cut by 0 bases and J by 4 bases, with 10 bases left in between. There are 15 residues in the CDR3. The CDR3 DNA reads TGTGCCTGGAGTGTCAGGGGCGCGGGGGCCAACGTCCTGACTTTC. Encoded protein: CAWSVRGAGANVLTF.

The chain is built from TRBV5-1 and TRBJ1-1; no clear D gene. The CDR3 has 13 amino acids. Germline CDR1 is SGHRS and CDR2 is YFSETQ. V was pared by 5 bases and J by 2 bases, with 10 bases between. The CDR3 nucleotides read TGCGCCAGCAGGTTTGGGTCTAACACTGAAGCTTTCTTT. Translation gives CASRFGSNTEAFF.

The rearrangement links TRBV30 to TRBJ1-4; a weak D match, TRBD1 (5 bases). CDR3 length equals 12 residues. Per the germline V gene, CDR1 is GTSNPN and CDR2 is SVGIG (reference sequence). Trimming shortened V by 5 bases and J by 8 bases, and 12 bases separated the two germline ends. The CDR3 coding sequence is TGTGCCTGGCGCGGGACCGCCGAAAAACTGTTTTTT. The encoded protein is CAWRGTAEKLFF.

The chain has TRBV4-1 and TRBJ2-2; D is unresolved. Germline V gives CDR1 MGHRA, CDR2 YSYEKL. Trimming took 0 bases from V and 6 from J, leaving 11 bases between them. CDR3 size: 15 residues. CDR3 DNA sequence: TGCGCCAGCAGCCAAGATCACGCCGCACCCGGGGAGCTGTTTTTT. It yields the protein CASSQDHAAPGELFF.

The chain uses TRBV30 and TRBJ1-1, with D hard to call. Per the germline V gene, CDR1 is GTSNPN and CDR2 is SVGIG (reference sequence). This CDR3 spans 13 amino acids. V was clipped by 4 bases and J by 1 base, with 10 bases between them. The CDR3 nucleotides are TGTGCCTGGAAGGGCAGATCGAACACTGAAGCTTTCTTT. This gives the protein CAWKGRSNTEAFF.